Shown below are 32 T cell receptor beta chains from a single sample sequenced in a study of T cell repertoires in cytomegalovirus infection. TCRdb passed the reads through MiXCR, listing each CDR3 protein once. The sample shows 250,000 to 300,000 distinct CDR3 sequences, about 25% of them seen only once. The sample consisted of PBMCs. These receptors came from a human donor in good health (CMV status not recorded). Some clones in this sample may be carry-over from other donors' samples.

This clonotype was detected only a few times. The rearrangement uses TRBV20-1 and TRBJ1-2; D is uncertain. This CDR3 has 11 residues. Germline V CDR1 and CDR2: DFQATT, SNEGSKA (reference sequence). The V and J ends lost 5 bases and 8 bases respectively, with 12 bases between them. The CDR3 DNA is TGCAGTGCTTGGTGGGTGCGGGGCTACACCTTC. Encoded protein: CSAWWVRGYTF.

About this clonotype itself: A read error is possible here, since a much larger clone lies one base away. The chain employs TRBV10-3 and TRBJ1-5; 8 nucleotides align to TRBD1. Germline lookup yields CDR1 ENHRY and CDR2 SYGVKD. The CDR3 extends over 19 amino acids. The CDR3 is CAISGRQGSGAAGNQPQRF. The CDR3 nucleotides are TGTGCCATCAGTGGACGACAGGGGTCGGGTGCTGCGGGCAATCAGCCCCAGCGTTTT.

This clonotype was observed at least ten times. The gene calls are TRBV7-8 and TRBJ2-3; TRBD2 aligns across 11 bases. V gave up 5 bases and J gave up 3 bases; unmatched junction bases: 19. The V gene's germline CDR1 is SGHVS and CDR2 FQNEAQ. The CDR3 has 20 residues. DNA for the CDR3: TGTGCCAGCAGCATAATGACTAGCGGGACGAGCTTGAAGCGGACAGATACGCAGTATTTT. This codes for CASSIMTSGTSLKRTDTQYF. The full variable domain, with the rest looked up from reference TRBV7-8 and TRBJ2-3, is GAGVSQSPRYKVAKRGQDVALRCDPISGHVSLFWYQQALGQGPEFLTYFQNEAQLDKSGLPSDRFFAERPEGSVSTLKIQRTQQEDSAVYLCASSIMTSGTSLKRTDTQYFGPGTRLTVL.

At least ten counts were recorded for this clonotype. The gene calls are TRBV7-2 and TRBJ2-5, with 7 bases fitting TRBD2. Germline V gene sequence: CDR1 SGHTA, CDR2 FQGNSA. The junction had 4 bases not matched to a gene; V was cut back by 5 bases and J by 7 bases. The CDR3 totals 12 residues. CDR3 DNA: TGTGCCAGCAGCCCGGGGGGAGGGACCCAGTACTTC. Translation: CASSPGGGTQYF.

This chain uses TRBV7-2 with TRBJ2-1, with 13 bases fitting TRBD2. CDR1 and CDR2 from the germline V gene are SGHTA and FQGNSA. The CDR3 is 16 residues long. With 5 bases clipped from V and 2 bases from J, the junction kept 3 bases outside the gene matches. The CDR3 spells CASSQGTSGAYNEQFF. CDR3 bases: TGTGCCAGCAGCCAAGGGACTAGCGGGGCCTACAATGAGCAGTTCTTC.

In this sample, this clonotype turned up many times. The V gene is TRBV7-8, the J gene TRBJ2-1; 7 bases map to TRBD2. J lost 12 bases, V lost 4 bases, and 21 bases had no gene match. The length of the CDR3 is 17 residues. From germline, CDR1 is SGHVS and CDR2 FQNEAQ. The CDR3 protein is CASSSPGWVAGTSGQFF. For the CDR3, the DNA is TGTGCCAGCAGCTCTCCCGGGTGGGTAGCGGGCACCTCCGGGCAGTTCTTC.

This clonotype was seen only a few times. The CDR3 nucleotides read TGTGCCAGCAGCTTTCAGGGGGTCCTCTACGAGCAGTACTTC. It specifies CASSFQGVLYEQYF. This chain uses TRBV11-2 with TRBJ2-7, with 7 bases that match TRBD1. This CDR3 is built from 14 residues. Germline CDR1 is SGHAT and CDR2 is FQNNGV. Trimming at V came to 3 bases and at J to 3 bases, leaving 5 bases not matched to a gene.

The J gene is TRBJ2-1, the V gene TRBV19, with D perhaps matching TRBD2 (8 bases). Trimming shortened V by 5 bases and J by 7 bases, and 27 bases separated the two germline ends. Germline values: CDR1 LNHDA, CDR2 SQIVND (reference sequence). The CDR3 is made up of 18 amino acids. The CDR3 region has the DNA TGTGCCAGTAGTCGGCGGGGTAGCGGGACAGACCGGAGGAATGAGCAGTTCTTC. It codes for CASSRRGSGTDRRNEQFF.

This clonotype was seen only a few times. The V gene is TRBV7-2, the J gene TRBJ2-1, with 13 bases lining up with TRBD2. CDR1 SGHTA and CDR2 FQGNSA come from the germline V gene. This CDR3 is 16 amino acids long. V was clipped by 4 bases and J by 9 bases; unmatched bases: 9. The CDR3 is CASSSKWTSGSPEQFF. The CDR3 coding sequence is TGTGCCAGCAGCTCCAAGTGGACTAGCGGGAGCCCTGAGCAGTTCTTC.

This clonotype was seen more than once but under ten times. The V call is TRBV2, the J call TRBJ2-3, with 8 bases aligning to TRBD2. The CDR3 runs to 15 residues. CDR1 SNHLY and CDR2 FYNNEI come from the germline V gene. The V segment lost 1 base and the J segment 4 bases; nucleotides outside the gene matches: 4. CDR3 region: CASSEGTSLADTQYF. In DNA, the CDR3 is TGTGCCAGCAGTGAAGGGACTAGCCTCGCAGATACGCAGTATTTT.

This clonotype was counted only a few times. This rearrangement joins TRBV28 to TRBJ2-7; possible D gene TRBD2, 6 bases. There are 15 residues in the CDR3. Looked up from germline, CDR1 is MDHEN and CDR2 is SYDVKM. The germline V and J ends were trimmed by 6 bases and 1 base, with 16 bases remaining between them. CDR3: CASRTSGGVSYEQYF. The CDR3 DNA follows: TGTGCCAGCAGGACGTCTGGCGGGGTGTCCTACGAGCAGTACTTC.

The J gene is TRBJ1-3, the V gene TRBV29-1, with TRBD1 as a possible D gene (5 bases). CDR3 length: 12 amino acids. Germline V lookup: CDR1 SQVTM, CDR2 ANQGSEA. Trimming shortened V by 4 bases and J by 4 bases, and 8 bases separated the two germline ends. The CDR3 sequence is CSVVSGGNTIYF. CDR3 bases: TGCAGCGTTGTTTCAGGGGGAAACACCATATATTTT. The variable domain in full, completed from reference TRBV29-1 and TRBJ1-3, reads SAVISQKPSRDICQRGTSLTIQCQVDSQVTMMFWYRQQPGQSLTLIATANQGSEATYESGFVIDKFPISRPNLTFSTLTVSNMSPEDSSIYLCSVVSGGNTIYFGEGSWLTVV.

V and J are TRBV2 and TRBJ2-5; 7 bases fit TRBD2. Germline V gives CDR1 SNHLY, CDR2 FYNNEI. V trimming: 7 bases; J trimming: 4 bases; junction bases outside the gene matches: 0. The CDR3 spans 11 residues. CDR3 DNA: TGTGCCAGCACTAGCGGAGAGACCCAGTACTTC. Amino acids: CASTSGETQYF.

CDR3: CASNKIDRYTDTQYF. CDR3 nucleotide sequence: TGTGCCAGCAACAAAATCGACAGGTACACAGATACGCAGTATTTT. This chain connects TRBV7-2 to TRBJ2-3; a weak D match, TRBD1 (6 bases). Looked up from germline, CDR1 is SGHTA and CDR2 is FQGNSA. Trimming removed 7 bases from V and 2 bases from J, with 16 bases in between. The length of the CDR3 is 15 residues. The full variable domain, rest sourced from reference TRBV7-2 and TRBJ2-3, is GAGVSQSPSNKVTEKGKDVELRCDPISGHTALYWYRQSLGQGLEFLIYFQGNSAPDKSGLPSDRFSAERTGGSVSTLTIQRTQQEDSAVYLCASNKIDRYTDTQYFGPGTRLTVL.

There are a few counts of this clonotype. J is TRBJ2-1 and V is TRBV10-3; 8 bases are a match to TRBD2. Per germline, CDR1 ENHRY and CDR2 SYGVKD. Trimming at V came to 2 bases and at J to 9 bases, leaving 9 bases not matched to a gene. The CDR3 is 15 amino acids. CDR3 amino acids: CAISEGSGIVGEQFF. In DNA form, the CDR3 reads TGTGCCATCAGTGAGGGTAGCGGGATTGTCGGTGAGCAGTTCTTC.

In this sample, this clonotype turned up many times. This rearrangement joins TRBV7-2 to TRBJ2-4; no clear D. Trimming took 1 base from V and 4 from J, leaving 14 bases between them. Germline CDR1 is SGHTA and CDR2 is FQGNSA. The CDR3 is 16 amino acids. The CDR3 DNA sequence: TGTGCCAGCAGCTTAGTAGTCGGGCCAGGAAAAAACATTCAGTACTTC. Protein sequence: CASSLVVGPGKNIQYF.

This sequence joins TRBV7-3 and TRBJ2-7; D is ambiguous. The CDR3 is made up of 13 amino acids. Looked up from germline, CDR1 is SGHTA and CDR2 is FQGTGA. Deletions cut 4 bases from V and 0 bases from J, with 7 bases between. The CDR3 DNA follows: TGTGCCAGCAGCTCTACAGTCTCCTACGAGCAGTACTTC. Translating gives CASSSTVSYEQYF.

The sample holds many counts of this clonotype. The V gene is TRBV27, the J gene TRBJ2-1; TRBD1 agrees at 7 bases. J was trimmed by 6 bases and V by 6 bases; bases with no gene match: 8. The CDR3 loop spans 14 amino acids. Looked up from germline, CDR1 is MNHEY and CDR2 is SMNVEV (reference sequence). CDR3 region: CASRPTGASNEQFF. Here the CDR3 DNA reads TGTGCCAGCAGACCAACAGGGGCCTCCAATGAGCAGTTCTTC.

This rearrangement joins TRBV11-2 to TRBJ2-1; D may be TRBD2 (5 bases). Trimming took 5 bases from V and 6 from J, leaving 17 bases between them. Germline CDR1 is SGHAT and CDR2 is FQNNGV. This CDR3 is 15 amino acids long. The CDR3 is CASSPGVGKFNEQFF. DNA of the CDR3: TGTGCCAGCAGCCCCGGGGTCGGCAAGTTCAATGAGCAGTTCTTC.

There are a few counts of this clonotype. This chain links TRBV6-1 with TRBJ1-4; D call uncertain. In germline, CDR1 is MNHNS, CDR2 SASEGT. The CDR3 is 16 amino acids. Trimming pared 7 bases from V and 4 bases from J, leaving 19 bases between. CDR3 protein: CASTERLAGDNEKLFF. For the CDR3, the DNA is TGTGCCAGCACCGAAAGACTAGCGGGAGATAATGAAAAACTGTTTTTT.

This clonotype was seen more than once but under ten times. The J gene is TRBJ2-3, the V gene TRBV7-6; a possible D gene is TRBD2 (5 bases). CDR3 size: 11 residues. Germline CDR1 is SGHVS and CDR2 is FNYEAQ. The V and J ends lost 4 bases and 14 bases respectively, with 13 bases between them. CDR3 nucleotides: TGTGCCAGCAGCTCGAAAACCCGGGGGTATTTT. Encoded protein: CASSSKTRGYF.

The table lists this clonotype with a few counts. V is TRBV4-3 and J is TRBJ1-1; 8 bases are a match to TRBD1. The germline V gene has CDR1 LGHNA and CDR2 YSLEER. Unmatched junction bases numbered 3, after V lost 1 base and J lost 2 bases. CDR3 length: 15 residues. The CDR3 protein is CASSQGQGRNTEAFF. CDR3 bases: TGCGCCAGCAGCCAAGGACAGGGGCGAAACACTGAAGCTTTCTTT.

Here the CDR3 reads CASSLVAGGYEQFF. For the CDR3, the DNA is TGTGCCAGCAGCTTAGTAGCGGGAGGTTATGAGCAGTTCTTC. The chain employs TRBV7-2 and TRBJ2-1, with 10 bases identical to TRBD2. V dropped 1 base and J dropped 8; count of bases not matched to a gene: 2. Germline CDR1 SGHTA, CDR2 FQGNSA. The CDR3 sequence is 14 residues long.

The CDR3 DNA follows: TGTGCCATCAGTGCCCTAGGACAGGACAGCAATCAGCCCCAGCATTTT. This sequence encodes CAISALGQDSNQPQHF. The genes are TRBV10-3 and TRBJ1-5; 7 nucleotides line up with TRBD1. Germline-derived CDR1 and CDR2 are ENHRY and SYGVKD. After removal of 4 bases from V and 1 base from J, the junction contained 7 bases not matched to a gene. The CDR3 has 16 residues.

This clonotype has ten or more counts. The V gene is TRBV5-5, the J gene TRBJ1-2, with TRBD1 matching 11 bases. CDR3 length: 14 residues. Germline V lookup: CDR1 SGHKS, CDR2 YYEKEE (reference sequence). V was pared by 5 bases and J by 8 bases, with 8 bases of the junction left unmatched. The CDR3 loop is CASRQAGQGVGYTF. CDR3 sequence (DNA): TGTGCCAGCAGACAAGCGGGACAGGGGGTGGGCTACACCTTC. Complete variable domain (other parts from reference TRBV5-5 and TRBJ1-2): DAGVTQSPTHLIKTRGQQVTLRCSPISGHKSVSWYQQVLGQGPQFIFQYYEKEERGRGNFPDRFSARQFPNYSSELNVNALLLGDSALYLCASRQAGQGVGYTFGSGTRLTVV.

In DNA, the CDR3 is TGTGCCAGCAGATCCGCCGGGACTAGCGTCAATGAGCAGTTCTTC. It yields the protein CASRSAGTSVNEQFF. The genes are TRBV7-2 and TRBJ2-1, with TRBD2 matching over 10 bases. The V gene's germline CDR1 is SGHTA and CDR2 FQGNSA. The CDR3 length is 15 residues. J gave up 6 bases and V 6 bases, and 8 bases lay outside the gene matches. The whole variable domain, filled in from reference TRBV7-2 and TRBJ2-1, reads GAGVSQSPSNKVTEKGKDVELRCDPISGHTALYWYRQSLGQGLEFLIYFQGNSAPDKSGLPSDRFSAERTGGSVSTLTIQRTQQEDSAVYLCASRSAGTSVNEQFFGPGTRLTVL.

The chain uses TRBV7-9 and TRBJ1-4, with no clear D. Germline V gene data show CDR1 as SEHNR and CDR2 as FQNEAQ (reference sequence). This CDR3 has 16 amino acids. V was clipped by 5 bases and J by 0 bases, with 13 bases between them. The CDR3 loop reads CASSLVPFPTNEKLFF. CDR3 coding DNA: TGTGCCAGCAGCCTGGTTCCGTTTCCAACTAATGAAAAACTGTTTTTT.

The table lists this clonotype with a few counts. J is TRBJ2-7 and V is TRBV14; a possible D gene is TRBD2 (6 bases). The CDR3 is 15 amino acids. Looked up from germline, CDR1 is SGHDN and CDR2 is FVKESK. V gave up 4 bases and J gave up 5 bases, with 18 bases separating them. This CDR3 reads CASSRQLGGTDEQYF. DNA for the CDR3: TGTGCCAGCAGCCGACAGTTGGGGGGAACGGACGAGCAGTACTTC.

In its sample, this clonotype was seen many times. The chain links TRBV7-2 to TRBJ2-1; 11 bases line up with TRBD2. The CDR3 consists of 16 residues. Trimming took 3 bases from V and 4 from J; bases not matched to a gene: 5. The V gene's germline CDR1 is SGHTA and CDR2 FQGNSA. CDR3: CASSFLAGGNYNEQFF. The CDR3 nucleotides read TGTGCCAGCAGCTTCCTAGCGGGGGGAAATTACAATGAGCAGTTCTTC.

The CDR3 protein is CASSLFPGQVNTEAFF. In DNA, the CDR3 is TGTGCCAGCAGTTTATTCCCAGGACAGGTGAACACTGAAGCTTTCTTT. The rearrangement uses TRBV28 and TRBJ1-1; 7 bases align to TRBD1. Losses at the gene ends were 1 base for V and 0 bases for J; bases not matched to a gene: 5. CDR1 and CDR2 from the germline V gene are MDHEN and SYDVKM. CDR3 length: 16 residues.

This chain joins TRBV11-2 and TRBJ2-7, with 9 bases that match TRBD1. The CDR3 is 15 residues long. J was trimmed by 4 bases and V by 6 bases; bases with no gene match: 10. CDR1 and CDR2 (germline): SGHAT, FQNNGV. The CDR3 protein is CASRSDGTGFYEQYF. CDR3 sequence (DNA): TGTGCCAGCAGGTCGGATGGGACAGGGTTTTACGAGCAGTACTTC.

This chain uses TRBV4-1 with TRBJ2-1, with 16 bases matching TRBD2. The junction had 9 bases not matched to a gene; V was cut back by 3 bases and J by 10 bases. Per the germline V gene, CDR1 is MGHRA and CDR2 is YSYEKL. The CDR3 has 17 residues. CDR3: CASSHTPGLAGGDEQFF. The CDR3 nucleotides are TGCGCCAGCAGCCACACGCCGGGACTAGCGGGAGGGGACGAGCAGTTCTTC.